What follows is one T cell receptor beta chain and its context. The Seattle patients, enrolled during active infection, were followed longitudinally. The sample is drawn from a study of blood T cell repertoires in COVID-19. Germline V CDR1 and CDR2: PRHDT, FYEKMQ (reference sequence). Trimming took off 6 bases at V and 5 bases at J, with 18 bases between the two ends. The CDR3 is 15 residues long. Clones were sequenced by immunoSEQ multiplex PCR, and TCRdb holds only the in-frame ones, with some missing. The sample has 250,000 to 300,000 clones, around 85% seen once. The chain uses TRBV13 and TRBJ2-3; D possibly corresponds to TRBD1 (7 bases). Sample: peripheral blood. The sequence came from a woman aged 25-40 years with COVID-19, enrolled during active disease. The CDR3 loop reads CASSGGGGGIDTQYF. The CDR3 DNA reads TGTGCCAGCAGTGGAGGAGGGGGCGGAATAGATACGCAGTATTTT.